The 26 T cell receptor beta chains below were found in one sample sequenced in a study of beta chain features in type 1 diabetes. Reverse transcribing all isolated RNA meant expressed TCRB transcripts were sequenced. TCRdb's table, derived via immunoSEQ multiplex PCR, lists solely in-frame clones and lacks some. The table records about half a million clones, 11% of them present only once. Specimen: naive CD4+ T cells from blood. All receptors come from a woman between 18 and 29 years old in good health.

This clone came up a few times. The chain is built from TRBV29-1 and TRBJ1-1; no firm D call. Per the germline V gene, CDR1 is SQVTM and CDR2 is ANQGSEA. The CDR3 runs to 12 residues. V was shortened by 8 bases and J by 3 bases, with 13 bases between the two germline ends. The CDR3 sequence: CSLRAWDTEAFF. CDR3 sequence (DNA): TGCAGCCTCCGGGCCTGGGACACTGAAGCTTTCTTT.

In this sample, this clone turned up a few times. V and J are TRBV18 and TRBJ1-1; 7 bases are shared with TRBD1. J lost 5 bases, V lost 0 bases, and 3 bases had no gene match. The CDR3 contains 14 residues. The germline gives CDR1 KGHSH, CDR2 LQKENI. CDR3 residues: CASSPPQGETEAFF. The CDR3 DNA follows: TGTGCCAGCTCACCACCGCAGGGGGAGACTGAAGCTTTCTTT.

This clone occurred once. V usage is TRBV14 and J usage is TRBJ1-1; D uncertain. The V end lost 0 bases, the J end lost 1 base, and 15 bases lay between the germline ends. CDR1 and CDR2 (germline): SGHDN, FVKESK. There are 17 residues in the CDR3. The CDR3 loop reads CASSQDRIGTANTEAFF. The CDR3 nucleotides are TGTGCCAGCAGCCAAGATCGAATAGGAACGGCGAACACTGAAGCTTTCTTT.

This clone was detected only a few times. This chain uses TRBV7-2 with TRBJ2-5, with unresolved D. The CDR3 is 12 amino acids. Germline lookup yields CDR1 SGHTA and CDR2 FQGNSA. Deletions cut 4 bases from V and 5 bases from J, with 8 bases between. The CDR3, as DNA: TGTGCCAGCAGCTCTACCCGGGAGACCCAGTACTTC. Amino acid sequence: CASSSTRETQYF. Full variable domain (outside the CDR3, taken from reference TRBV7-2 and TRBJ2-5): GAGVSQSPSNKVTEKGKDVELRCDPISGHTALYWYRQSLGQGLEFLIYFQGNSAPDKSGLPSDRFSAERTGGSVSTLTIQRTQQEDSAVYLCASSSTRETQYFGPGTRLLVL.

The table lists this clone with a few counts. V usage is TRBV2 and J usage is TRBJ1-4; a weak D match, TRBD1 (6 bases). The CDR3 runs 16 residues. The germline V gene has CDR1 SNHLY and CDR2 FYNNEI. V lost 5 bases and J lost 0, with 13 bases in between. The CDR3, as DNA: TGTGCCAGCAGTTACGGGACACTCGCAACTAATGAAAAACTGTTTTTT. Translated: CASSYGTLATNEKLFF.

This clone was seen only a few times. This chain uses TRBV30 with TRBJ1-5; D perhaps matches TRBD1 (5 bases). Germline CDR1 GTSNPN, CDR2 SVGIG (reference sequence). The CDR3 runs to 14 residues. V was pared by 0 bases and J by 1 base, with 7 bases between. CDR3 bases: TGTGCCTGGAGTGTACGACAGAGCAATCAGCCCCAGCATTTT. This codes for CAWSVRQSNQPQHF.

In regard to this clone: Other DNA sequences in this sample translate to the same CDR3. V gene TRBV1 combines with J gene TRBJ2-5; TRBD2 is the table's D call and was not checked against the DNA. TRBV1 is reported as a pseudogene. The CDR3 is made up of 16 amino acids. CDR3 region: CTSSQDTREGQETQYF. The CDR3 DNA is TGCACCAGCAGCCAAGATACGAGGGAGGGGCAAGAGACCCAGTACTTC.

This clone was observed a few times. The CDR3 DNA reads TGTGCCATCAGTGAGTCGGGCCGGCGGTCTCACGAGCAGTACTTC. Amino acids: CAISESGRRSHEQYF. The V gene is TRBV10-3, the J gene TRBJ2-7, with unresolved D. CDR3 length: 15 amino acids. CDR1 and CDR2 from the germline V gene are ENHRY and SYGVKD. V was pared by 0 bases and J by 5 bases, with 14 bases between.

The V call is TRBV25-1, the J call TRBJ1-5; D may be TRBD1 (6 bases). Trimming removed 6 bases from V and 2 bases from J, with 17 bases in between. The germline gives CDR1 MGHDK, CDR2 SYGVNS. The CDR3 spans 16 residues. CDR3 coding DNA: TGTGCCAGCAGGCCCCAATGGGGGCAGGGCAATCAGCCCCAGCATTTT. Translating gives CASRPQWGQGNQPQHF.

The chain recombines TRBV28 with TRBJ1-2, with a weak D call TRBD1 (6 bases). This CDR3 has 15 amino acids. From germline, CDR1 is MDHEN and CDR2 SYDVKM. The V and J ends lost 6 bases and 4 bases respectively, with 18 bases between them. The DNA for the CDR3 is TGTGCCAGCAGCCCGCCCACACAGGGCGCCTATGGCTACACCTTC. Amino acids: CASSPPTQGAYGYTF.

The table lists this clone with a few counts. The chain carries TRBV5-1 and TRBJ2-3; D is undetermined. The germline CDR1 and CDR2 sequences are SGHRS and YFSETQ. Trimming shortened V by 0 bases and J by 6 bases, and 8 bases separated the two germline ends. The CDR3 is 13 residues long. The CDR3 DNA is TGCGCCAGCAGCTTGGCCATGAGGGATACGCAGTATTTT. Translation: CASSLAMRDTQYF.

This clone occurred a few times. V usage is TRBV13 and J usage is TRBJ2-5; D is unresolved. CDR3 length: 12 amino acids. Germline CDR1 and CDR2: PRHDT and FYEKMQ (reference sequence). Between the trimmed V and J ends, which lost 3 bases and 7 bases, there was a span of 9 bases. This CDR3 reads CASSLRFGTQYF. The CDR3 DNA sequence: TGTGCCAGCAGCTTGCGGTTCGGGACCCAGTACTTC.

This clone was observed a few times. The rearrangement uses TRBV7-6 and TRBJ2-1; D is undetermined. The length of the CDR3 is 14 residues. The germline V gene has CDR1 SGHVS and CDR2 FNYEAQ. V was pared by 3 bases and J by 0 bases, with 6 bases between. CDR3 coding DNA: TGTGCCAGCAGCTTCCAGAGCTCCTACAATGAGCAGTTCTTC. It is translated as CASSFQSSYNEQFF. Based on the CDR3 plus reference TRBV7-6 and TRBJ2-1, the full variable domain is GAGVSQSPRYKVTKRGQDVALRCDPISGHVSLYWYRQALGQGPEFLTYFNYEAQQDKSGLPNDRFSAERPEGSISTLTIQRTEQRDSAMYRCASSFQSSYNEQFFGPGTRLTVL.

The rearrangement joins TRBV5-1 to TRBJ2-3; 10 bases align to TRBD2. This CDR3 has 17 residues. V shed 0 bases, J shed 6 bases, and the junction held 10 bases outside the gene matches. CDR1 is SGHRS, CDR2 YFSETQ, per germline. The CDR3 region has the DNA TGCGCCAGCAGCTTGGGCTCGGGACTAGCGTTGGGGGATACGCAGTATTTT. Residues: CASSLGSGLALGDTQYF.

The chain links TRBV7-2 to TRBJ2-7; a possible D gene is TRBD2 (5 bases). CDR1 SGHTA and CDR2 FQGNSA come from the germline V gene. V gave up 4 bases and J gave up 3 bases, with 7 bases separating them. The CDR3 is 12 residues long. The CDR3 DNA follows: TGTGCCAGCAGCTCCAGCGGCTACGAGCAGTACTTC. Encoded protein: CASSSSGYEQYF.

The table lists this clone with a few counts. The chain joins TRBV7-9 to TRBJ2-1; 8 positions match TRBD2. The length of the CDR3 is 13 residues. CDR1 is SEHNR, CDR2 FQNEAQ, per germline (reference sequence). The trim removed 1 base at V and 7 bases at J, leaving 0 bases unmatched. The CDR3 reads CASSLVAGNEQFF. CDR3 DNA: TGTGCCAGCAGCTTAGTAGCGGGGAATGAGCAGTTCTTC.

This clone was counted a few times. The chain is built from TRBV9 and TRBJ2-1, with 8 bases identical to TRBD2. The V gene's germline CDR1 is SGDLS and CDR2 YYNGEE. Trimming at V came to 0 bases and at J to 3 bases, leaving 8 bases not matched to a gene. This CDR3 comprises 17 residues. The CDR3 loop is CASSVEASGRYYNEQFF. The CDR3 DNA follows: TGTGCCAGCAGCGTAGAGGCTAGCGGGCGATACTACAATGAGCAGTTCTTC.

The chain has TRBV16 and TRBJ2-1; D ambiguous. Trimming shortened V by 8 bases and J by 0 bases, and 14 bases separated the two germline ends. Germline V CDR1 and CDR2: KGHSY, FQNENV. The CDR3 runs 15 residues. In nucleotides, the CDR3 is TGTGCCAGCCGCGATTACTCCTTCTCCTACAATGAGCAGTTCTTC. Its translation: CASRDYSFSYNEQFF. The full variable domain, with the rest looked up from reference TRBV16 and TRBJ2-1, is GEEVAQTPKHLVRGEGQKAKLYCAPIKGHSYVFWYQQVLKNEFKFLISFQNENVFDETGMPKERFSAKCLPNSPCSLEIQATKLEDSAVYFCASRDYSFSYNEQFFGPGTRLTVL.

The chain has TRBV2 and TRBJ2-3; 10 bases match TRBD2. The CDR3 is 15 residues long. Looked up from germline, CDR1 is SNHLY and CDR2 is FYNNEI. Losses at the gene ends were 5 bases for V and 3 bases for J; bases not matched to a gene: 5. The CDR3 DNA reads TGTGCCAGCAGTCCTAGAGCGGGGGGGACAGATACGCAGTATTTT. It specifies CASSPRAGGTDTQYF.

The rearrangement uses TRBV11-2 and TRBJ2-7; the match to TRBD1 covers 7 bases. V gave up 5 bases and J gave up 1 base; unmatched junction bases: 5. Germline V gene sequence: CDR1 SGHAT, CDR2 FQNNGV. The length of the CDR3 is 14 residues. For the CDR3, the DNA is TGTGCCAGCAGCCTCGGGACAGTGTCCTACGAGCAGTACGTC. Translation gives CASSLGTVSYEQYV.

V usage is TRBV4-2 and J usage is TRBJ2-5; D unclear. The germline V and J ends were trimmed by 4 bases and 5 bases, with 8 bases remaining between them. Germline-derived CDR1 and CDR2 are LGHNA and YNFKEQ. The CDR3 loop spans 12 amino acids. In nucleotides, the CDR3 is TGTGCCAGCAGCCGTAGCACGGAGACCCAGTACTTC. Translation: CASSRSTETQYF.

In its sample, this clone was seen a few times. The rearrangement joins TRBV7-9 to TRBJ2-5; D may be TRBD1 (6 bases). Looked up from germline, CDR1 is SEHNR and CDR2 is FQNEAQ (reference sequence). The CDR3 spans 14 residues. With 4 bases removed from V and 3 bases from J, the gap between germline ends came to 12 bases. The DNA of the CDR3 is TGTGCCAGCAGCTGGGAACAGGGAAAAGAGACCCAGTACTTC. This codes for CASSWEQGKETQYF.

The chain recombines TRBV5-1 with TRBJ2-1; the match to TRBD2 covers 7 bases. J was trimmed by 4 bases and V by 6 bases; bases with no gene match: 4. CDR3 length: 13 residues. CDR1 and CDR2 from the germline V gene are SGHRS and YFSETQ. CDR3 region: CASTLAEYNEQFF. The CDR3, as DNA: TGCGCCAGCACCCTAGCGGAGTACAATGAGCAGTTCTTC.

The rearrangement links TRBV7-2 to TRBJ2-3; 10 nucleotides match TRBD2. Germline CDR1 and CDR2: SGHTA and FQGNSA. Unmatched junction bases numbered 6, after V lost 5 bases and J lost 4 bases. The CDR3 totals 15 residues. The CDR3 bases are TGTGCCAGCAGCATCAGCGGGGGGGCCTCAGATACGCAGTATTTT. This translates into CASSISGGASDTQYF. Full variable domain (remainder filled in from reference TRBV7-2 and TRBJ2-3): GAGVSQSPSNKVTEKGKDVELRCDPISGHTALYWYRQSLGQGLEFLIYFQGNSAPDKSGLPSDRFSAERTGGSVSTLTIQRTQQEDSAVYLCASSISGGASDTQYFGPGTRLTVL.

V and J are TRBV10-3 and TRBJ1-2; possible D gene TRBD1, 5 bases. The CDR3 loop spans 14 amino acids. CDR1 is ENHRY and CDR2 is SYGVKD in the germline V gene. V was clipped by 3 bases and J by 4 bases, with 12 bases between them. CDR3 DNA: TGTGCCATCAGTGAATACGGGGCTCTCTATGGCTACACCTTC. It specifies CAISEYGALYGYTF.

The CDR3 DNA reads TGCGCCAGCAGCCGCAGCCAAGAGACCCAGTACTTC. Amino acids: CASSRSQETQYF. The chain carries TRBV5-1 and TRBJ2-5, with no clear D. Trimming removed 4 bases at V and 1 base at J, with 5 bases between. The CDR3 runs 12 residues. CDR1 is SGHRS and CDR2 is YFSETQ in the germline V gene.